This TCR beta chain was sequenced for a study of Ad26.COV2.S vaccination and SARS-CoV-2 variants. Study information: Ad26.COV2.S, an intramuscular injection, was given once or twice 56 days apart.

Clones were read by immunoSEQ multiplex PCR, and TCRdb kept only the in-frame ones, dropping some. The sample yields roughly 380,000 clones, more than 75% seen once. The treatment was: 15 to 20 received Ad26.COV2.S at low or high dose, single or two shots; roughly five received placebo; per-sample allocation not given. Repertoires come from day 63 after the first vaccine or placebo injection. Remarks on this clone: What it recognizes is unknown.

Study-level points and caveats: CD8+ and CD4+ T cells specific for spike reportedly responded with substantial breadth after vaccination. Possible underestimation of total T cell responses by the TCR breadth and depth analyses was noted. People given the vaccine had a wider spike-specific TCR breadth than placebo recipients did.

The source material was peripheral blood, sampled in a trial of Ad26.COV2.S vaccine versus placebo. The source is a person between 18 and 60 years old who received the Ad26.COV2.S COVID-19 vaccine or a placebo.

The CDR3 DNA reads TGTGCCACCAGCAGTTCCACAGGGCCACTCTCCTACGAGCAGTACTTC. The encoded protein is CATSSSTGPLSYEQYF. The chain recombines TRBV15 with TRBJ2-7, with D perhaps matching TRBD1 (6 bases). Germline CDR1 and CDR2: LNHNV and YYDKDF (reference sequence). Trimming cost V 3 bases and J 0 bases, with 15 bases left between them. The CDR3 contains 16 residues. The entire variable domain, with the rest obtained from reference TRBV15 and TRBJ2-7, is as follows: DAMVIQNPRYQVTQFGKPVTLSCSQTLNHNVMYWYQQKSSQAPKLLFHYYDKDFNNEADTPDNFQSRRPNTSFCFLDIRSPGLGDTAMYLCATSSSTGPLSYEQYFGPGTRLTVT.